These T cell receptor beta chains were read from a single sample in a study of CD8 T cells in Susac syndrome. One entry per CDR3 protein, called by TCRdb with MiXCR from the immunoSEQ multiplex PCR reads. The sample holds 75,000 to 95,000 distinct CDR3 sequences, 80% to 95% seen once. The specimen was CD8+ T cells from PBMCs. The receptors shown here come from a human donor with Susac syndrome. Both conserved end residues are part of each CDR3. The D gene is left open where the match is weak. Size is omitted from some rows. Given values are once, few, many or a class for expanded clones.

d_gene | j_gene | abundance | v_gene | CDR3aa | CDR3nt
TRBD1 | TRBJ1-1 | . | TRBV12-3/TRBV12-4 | CASIFGQGNTEAFF | TGTGCCAGCATCTTTGGACAGGGGAACACTGAAGCTTTCTTT
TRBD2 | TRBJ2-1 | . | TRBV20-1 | CSASPLAGGDNEQFF | TGCAGTGCTAGTCCTCTAGCGGGAGGGGACAATGAGCAGTTCTTC
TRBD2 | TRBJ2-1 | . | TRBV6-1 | CASSKEGSGNSYNEQFF | TGTGCCAGCAGCAAGGAGGGGAGCGGGAACTCCTACAATGAGCAGTTCTTC
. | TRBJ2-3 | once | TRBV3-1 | CASSRTGDTQYF | TGTGCCAGCAGCCGAACAGGGGATACGCAGTATTTT
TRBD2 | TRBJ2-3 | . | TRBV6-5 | CASSYSAGGSDTQYF | TGTGCCAGCAGTTACTCAGCGGGGGGCTCGGATACGCAGTATTTT
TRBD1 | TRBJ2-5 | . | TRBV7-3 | CASSLSVRQGAELGSRETQYF | TGTGCCAGCAGCTTAAGCGTGAGGCAGGGGGCTGAGTTGGGATCCCGTGAGACCCAGTACTTC
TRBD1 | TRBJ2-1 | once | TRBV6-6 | CAGRTGEVNEQFF | TGTGCCGGACGGACAGGGGAGGTGAATGAGCAGTTCTTC
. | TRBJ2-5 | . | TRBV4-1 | CASSRGTEIQETQYF | TGCGCCAGCAGCCGCGGGACAGAAATTCAAGAGACCCAGTACTTC
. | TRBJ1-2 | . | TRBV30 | CAWSVHSSLGGYTF | TGTGCCTGGAGTGTACATTCAAGTTTGGGCGGCTACACCTTC
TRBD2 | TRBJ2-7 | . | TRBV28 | CASRRPGLAGGPEQYF | TGTGCCAGCAGGCGACCGGGACTAGCGGGGGGTCCCGAGCAGTACTTC
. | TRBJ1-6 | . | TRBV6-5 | CASSYGTSYTGNSPLHF | TGTGCCAGCAGTTACGGGACCTCTTATACAGGGAACTCACCCCTCCACTTT
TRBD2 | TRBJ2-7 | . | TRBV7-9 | CASSSRLARSYEQYF | TGTGCCAGCAGCTCCAGACTAGCTAGATCCTACGAGCAGTACTTC
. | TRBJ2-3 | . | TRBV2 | CASSDGDSTDTQYF | TGTGCCAGCAGTGACGGGGATAGCACAGATACGCAGTATTTT
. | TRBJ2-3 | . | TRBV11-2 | CASSLGRSTQYF | TGTGCCAGCAGCTTAGGGAGGTCTACGCAGTATTTT
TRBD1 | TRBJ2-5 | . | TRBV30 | CAWSGLQGPQETQYF | TGTGCCTGGAGTGGACTACAGGGGCCTCAAGAGACCCAGTACTTC
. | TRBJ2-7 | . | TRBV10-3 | CAISGPLRGTGSGEQYF | TGTGCCATCAGTGGTCCACTAAGGGGAACAGGTTCGGGGGAGCAGTACTTC
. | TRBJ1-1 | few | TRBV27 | CASSSSGTVNTEAFF | TGTGCCAGCAGTTCGTCCGGGACGGTGAACACTGAAGCTTTCTTT
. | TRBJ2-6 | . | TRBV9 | CASSVGGGAGANVLTF | TGTGCCAGCAGCGTAGGAGGGGGGGCTGGGGCCAACGTCCTGACTTTC
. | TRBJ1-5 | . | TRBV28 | CASRAPNRVGGQPQHF | TGTGCCAGCAGAGCCCCAAACAGGGTCGGAGGACAGCCCCAGCATTTT
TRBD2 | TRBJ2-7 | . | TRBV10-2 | CASSETSGKHEQYF | TGCGCCAGCAGTGAGACTAGCGGGAAACACGAGCAGTACTTC
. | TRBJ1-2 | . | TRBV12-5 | CASGLVKGTGLYGYTF | TGTGCTAGTGGTTTGGTAAAGGGTACAGGGCTGTATGGCTACACCTTC
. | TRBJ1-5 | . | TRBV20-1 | CSAGGGWGNQPQHF | TGCAGTGCTGGGGGGGGCTGGGGCAATCAGCCCCAGCATTTT
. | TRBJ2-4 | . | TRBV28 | CASSRLGGLPAKNIQYF | TGTGCCAGCAGCCGACTCGGGGGCCTGCCGGCCAAAAACATTCAGTACTTC
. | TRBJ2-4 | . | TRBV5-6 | CASSIGGEGNIQYF | TGTGCCAGCAGCATAGGGGGAGAGGGAAACATTCAGTACTTC
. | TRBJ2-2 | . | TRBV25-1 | CASSAGRAGVNTGELFF | TGTGCCAGCAGTGCTGGACGAGCGGGCGTAAACACCGGGGAGCTGTTTTTT
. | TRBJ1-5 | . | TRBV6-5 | CASSYMPGNNQPQHF | TGTGCCAGCAGTTACATGCCAGGGAACAATCAGCCCCAGCATTTT
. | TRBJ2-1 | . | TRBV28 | CASSLSSGEQFF | TGTGCCAGCAGTTTATCTTCGGGGGAGCAGTTCTTC
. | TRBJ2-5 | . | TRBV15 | CATSKRRLQETQYF | TGTGCCACCAGCAAACGGAGACTTCAAGAGACCCAGTACTTC
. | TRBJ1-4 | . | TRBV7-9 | CASSPTGGREKLFF | TGTGCCAGCAGCCCGACAGGTGGTCGGGAAAAACTGTTTTTT
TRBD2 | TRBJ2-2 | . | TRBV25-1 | CASRGTSGRAGTGELFF | TGTGCCAGCAGAGGGACTAGCGGGAGGGCTGGGACCGGGGAGCTGTTTTTT
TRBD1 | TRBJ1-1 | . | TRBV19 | CASSAPGQPNTEAFF | TGTGCCAGTAGTGCGCCGGGACAGCCGAACACTGAAGCTTTCTTT
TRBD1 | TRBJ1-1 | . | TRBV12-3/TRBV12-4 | CASSQPDRVGEAFF | TGTGCCAGCAGCCAGCCCGACAGGGTAGGGGAAGCTTTCTTT
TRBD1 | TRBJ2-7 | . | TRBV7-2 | CASSPRTGYYEQYF | TGTGCCAGCAGCCCCCGGACAGGGTACTACGAGCAGTACTTC
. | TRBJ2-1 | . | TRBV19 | CASSIDRGSSYNEQFF | TGTGCCAGTAGTATAGATCGCGGAAGCTCCTACAATGAGCAGTTCTTC
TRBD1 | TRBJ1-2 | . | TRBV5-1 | CASSWTGTGRNGYTF | TGCGCCAGCAGCTGGACCGGGACAGGGAGGAATGGCTACACCTTC
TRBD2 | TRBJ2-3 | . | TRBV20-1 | CSAPTGLAGGRIDTQYF | TGCAGTGCCCCAACGGGACTAGCGGGAGGGCGGATAGATACGCAGTATTTT
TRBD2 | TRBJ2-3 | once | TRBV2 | CASSEFVTSEPQVTQYF | TGTGCCAGCAGTGAATTTGTGACTAGCGAGCCCCAGGTTACGCAGTATTTT
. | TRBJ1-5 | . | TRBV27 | CASSLRGGGSNQPQHF | TGTGCCAGCAGTTTAAGGGGAGGTGGGAGCAATCAGCCCCAGCATTTT
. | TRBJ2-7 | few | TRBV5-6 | CASSLVGRGSYEQYF | TGTGCCAGCAGCTTGGTTGGCAGGGGATCGTACGAGCAGTACTTC
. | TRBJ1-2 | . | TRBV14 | CASSQEPRIQVQNYGYTF | TGTGCCAGCAGCCAAGAGCCCAGAATCCAAGTTCAGAACTATGGCTACACCTTC
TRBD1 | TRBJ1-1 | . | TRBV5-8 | CASSLGDRRNTEAFF | TGTGCCAGCAGCTTGGGGGACAGACGGAACACTGAAGCTTTCTTT
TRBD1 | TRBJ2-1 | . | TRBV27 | CASGYGQGDNEQFF | TGTGCCAGCGGCTACGGACAGGGAGACAATGAGCAGTTCTTC
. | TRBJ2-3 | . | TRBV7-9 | CASSFADTQYF | TGTGCCAGCAGCTTCGCAGATACGCAGTATTTT
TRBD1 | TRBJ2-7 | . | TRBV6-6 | CAALRDRGYEQYF | TGTGCTGCACTAAGGGACAGGGGCTACGAGCAGTACTTC
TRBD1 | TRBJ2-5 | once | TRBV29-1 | CSVTGQGKTQYF | TGCAGCGTTACGGGACAGGGCAAGACCCAGTACTTC
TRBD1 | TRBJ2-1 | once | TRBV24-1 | CATSERTGLNEQFF | TGTGCCACCAGTGAGAGGACAGGATTAAATGAGCAGTTCTTC
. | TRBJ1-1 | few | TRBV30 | CAWSLRGDTEAFF | TGTGCCTGGAGCTTGCGAGGGGACACTGAAGCTTTCTTT
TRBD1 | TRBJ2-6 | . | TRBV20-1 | CSASRRTGETGANVLTF | TGCAGTGCTTCCCGACGAACAGGGGAAACTGGGGCCAACGTCCTGACTTTC
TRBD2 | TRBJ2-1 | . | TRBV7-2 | CASSFRGRNEQFF | TGTGCCAGCAGCTTTCGCGGGAGAAATGAGCAGTTCTTC
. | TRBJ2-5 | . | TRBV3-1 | CASSLVVSGTQYF | TGTGCCAGCAGCCTCGTAGTATCTGGGACCCAGTACTTC
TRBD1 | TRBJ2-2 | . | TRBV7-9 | CASSPDAYRTGNTGELFF | TGTGCCAGCAGCCCCGACGCCTACCGGACAGGGAACACCGGGGAGCTGTTTTTT
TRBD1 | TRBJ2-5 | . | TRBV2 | CASSLLSGTVSLWTQYF | TGTGCCAGCAGCCTACTCAGTGGGACAGTGTCTTTGTGGACCCAGTACTTC
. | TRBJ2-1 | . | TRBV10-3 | CATNVGNEQFF | TGTGCCACCAACGTGGGAAATGAGCAGTTCTTC